These 18 T cell receptor beta chains were all obtained from the same sample, sequenced in a study of regulatory T cells in long-lasting Graves disease. Noted time point: newly diagnosed GD, antithyroid drugs for less than 3 months. After RNA was extracted from PBMCs, the TCR library was made from it. Investigators prepared the TCR beta libraries by applying iRepertoire HTBI primers and Arm-PCR of CDR3 regions. TCRdb itself ran the multiplex PCR reads through MiXCR, one entry per CDR3 protein. The sample holds 200,000 to 250,000 distinct CDR3 sequences, approximately 16% seen once. The source material was peripheral blood mononuclear cells (PBMCs), sampled at new diagnosis, from a patient treated with antithyroid drugs. The receptors come from a female donor with Graves disease.

Ten or more counts support this clonotype. The chain recombines TRBV25-1 with TRBJ2-1; 9 bases align to TRBD2. V shed 6 bases, J shed 8 bases, and the junction held 11 bases outside the gene matches. The germline V gene has CDR1 MGHDK and CDR2 SYGVNS. The CDR3 runs to 15 residues. The CDR3 sequence is CASSSTSGYGYEQFF. DNA of the CDR3: TGTGCCAGCAGCTCAACTAGCGGGTACGGGTATGAGCAGTTCTTC.

This clonotype has at least ten counts. V usage is TRBV5-1 and J usage is TRBJ2-1, with D perhaps matching TRBD2 (7 bases). The CDR3 totals 17 residues. Germline V gives CDR1 SGHRS, CDR2 YFSETQ. Between the trimmed V and J ends, which lost 5 bases and 0 bases, there was a span of 18 bases. CDR3 protein: CASSRGGGSLSYNEQFF. The CDR3 DNA sequence: TGCGCCAGCAGTAGGGGGGGCGGGAGCCTCTCCTACAATGAGCAGTTCTTC.

Concerning this clonotype: Given a much more abundant clone one base away, this may be a read error. This CDR3 fails to terminate in the conserved phenylalanine or tryptophan, so it likely reflects a read error. The chain combines TRBV6-1 with TRBJ2-2; a weak D match, TRBD1 (7 bases). The length of the CDR3 is 17 residues. The germline CDR1 and CDR2 sequences are MNHNS and SASEGT. V was pared by 4 bases and J by 5 bases, with 20 bases between. The CDR3: CASSGWSLAGGTGELFL. The CDR3 DNA sequence: TGTGCCAGCAGTGGTTGGTCGTTGGCAGGGGGGACCGGGGAGCTGTTTCTT.

The table lists this clonotype with a few counts. One base away lies a much larger clone, so this may be a sequencing read error. The gene calls are TRBV7-2 and TRBJ1-3; TRBD1 is a possible D gene (6 bases). This CDR3 region has 14 residues. Germline assignment: CDR1 SGHTA and CDR2 FQGNSA. CDR3 in amino acids: CASSPGGAGSTIYF. Here the CDR3 DNA reads TGTGCCAGCAGCCCCGGGGGGGCTGGAAGCACCATATATTTT.

The chain joins TRBV27 to TRBJ2-3; D gene uncertain. The germline gives CDR1 MNHEY, CDR2 SMNVEV (reference sequence). The V gene lost 2 bases and the J gene lost 4 bases, with 13 bases spanning the gap. This CDR3 has 15 amino acids. For the CDR3, the DNA is TGTGCCAGCAGTTTAGCCCCCCCGGGCGCAGATACGCAGTATTTT. Its protein product is CASSLAPPGADTQYF.

This clonotype was detected a few times. V and J are TRBV20-1 and TRBJ2-1, with 8 bases lining up with TRBD2. This CDR3 region has 13 residues. Looked up from germline, CDR1 is DFQATT and CDR2 is SNEGSKA (reference sequence). V shed 8 bases, J shed 10 bases, and the junction held 13 bases outside the gene matches. DNA of the CDR3: TGCAGTCCGACTAGCGAGCTTACAAAGGAGCAGTTCTTC. Its translation is CSPTSELTKEQFF.

The table lists this clonotype with many counts. V gene TRBV30 combines with J gene TRBJ1-4; D is uncertain. The V gene lost 0 bases and the J gene lost 7 bases, with 12 bases spanning the gap. The germline V gene encodes CDR1 GTSNPN and CDR2 SVGIG (reference sequence). CDR3 length equals 14 residues. CDR3 DNA sequence: TGTGCCTGGAGTGTAAATGGATGGATTGAAAAACTGTTTTTT. Encoded protein: CAWSVNGWIEKLFF.

This clonotype came up many times. This rearrangement joins TRBV6-5 to TRBJ2-5; 11 nucleotides line up with TRBD1. V shed 4 bases, J shed 5 bases, and the junction held 3 bases outside the gene matches. CDR3 size: 14 residues. Germline CDR1 and CDR2: MNHEY and SVGAGI. The CDR3 nucleotides read TGTGCCAGCAGTTTTGGGACAGGGGGGGAGACCCAGTACTTC. The encoded protein is CASSFGTGGETQYF.

This clonotype was observed a single time. A far bigger clonotype differs at one base, so this is likely a read error. The V call is TRBV2, the J call TRBJ2-7, with D tentatively TRBD2 (6 bases). The J call may be mistaken, given a closer DNA end match to TRBJ2-5. The CDR3 contains 16 residues. Per the germline V gene, CDR1 is SNHLY and CDR2 is FYNNEI. The DNA for the CDR3 is TGTGCCAGCAGTGGCGGTATCGGGGGTAGGAGGGAGACCCAGTACTTC. It is translated as CASSGGIGGRRETQYF.

This clonotype came up many times. The chain employs TRBV25-1 and TRBJ2-7; possibly TRBD2 for D (6 bases). Trimming left V 0 bases short and J 5 bases short, with 17 bases between. Germline-derived CDR1 and CDR2 are MGHDK and SYGVNS. The CDR3 spans 16 residues. The CDR3 DNA reads TGTGCCAGCAGTGAATACGGAGGGGAGAGGGTCCACGAGCAGTACTTC. As protein: CASSEYGGERVHEQYF.

This clonotype was observed at least ten times. This chain uses TRBV12-3 or TRBV12-4 with TRBJ2-5; D is possibly TRBD2 (6 bases). Trimming took 8 bases from V and 3 from J, leaving 16 bases between them. The CDR3 runs to 14 residues. CDR3 in DNA: TGTGCCAGCGGGGCGCTGGGCGGGGAAGAGACCCAGTACTTC. It codes for CASGALGGEETQYF.

This clonotype was counted at least ten times. The chain has TRBV20-1 and TRBJ2-3; TRBD2 matches 7 bases. The CDR3 consists of 15 residues. Per the germline V gene, CDR1 is DFQATT and CDR2 is SNEGSKA (reference sequence). The ends lost 6 bases at V and 9 bases at J; junction bases unmatched: 18. CDR3 region: CSARLAEDTSGTQYF. The CDR3 DNA reads as TGCAGTGCACGACTAGCCGAGGATACATCAGGGACGCAGTATTTT.

In this sample, this clonotype turned up once. A far bigger clonotype differs at one base, so this is likely a read error. The chain links TRBV18 to TRBJ2-1; TRBD2 matches at 8 bases. The J call may be incorrect, as the DNA end agrees better with TRBJ2-5. The CDR3 runs 15 residues. Germline V lookup: CDR1 KGHSH, CDR2 LQKENI. CDR3: CASPPPGTSQETQYF. CDR3 DNA sequence: TGTGCCAGCCCACCGCCTGGGACTAGTCAAGAGACCCAGTACTTC.

This clonotype was seen many times. The CDR3 region has the DNA TGCGCCAGCAGCTTCCCAAGGCTGGGCAGCTCCTACAATGAGCAGTTCTTC. This gives the protein CASSFPRLGSSYNEQFF. The V gene is TRBV5-1, the J gene TRBJ2-1; D unresolved. CDR1 is SGHRS, CDR2 YFSETQ, per germline. The CDR3 sequence is 17 residues long. Deletions cut 2 bases from V and 0 bases from J, with 15 bases between.

This clonotype was detected many times. CDR3 protein: CASSLDGPLNEKLFF. CDR3 in DNA: TGTGCCAGCAGCTTAGACGGCCCTCTTAATGAAAAACTGTTTTTT. The rearrangement joins TRBV7-2 to TRBJ1-4, with D hard to call. The ends were cut back, 1 base at V and 4 bases at J, with 10 bases in the middle. Germline-derived CDR1 and CDR2 are SGHTA and FQGNSA. This CDR3 has 15 residues.

In this sample, this clonotype turned up many times. The V call is TRBV10-3, the J call TRBJ1-3, with D uncertain. V gave up 2 bases and J gave up 3 bases, with 17 bases separating them. CDR3 length equals 17 residues. In germline, CDR1 is ENHRY, CDR2 SYGVKD. The CDR3 is CAISEKWTEPLGNTIYF. CDR3 sequence (DNA): TGTGCCATCAGTGAGAAGTGGACGGAACCCCTTGGAAACACCATATATTTT.

The DNA for the CDR3 is TGCAGCTTATCGGCAGGGGGCGGGGGGGAAAAACTGTTTTTT. Protein: CSLSAGGGGEKLFF. The V gene is TRBV29-1, the J gene TRBJ1-4, with TRBD1 matching over 8 bases. CDR1 is SQVTM and CDR2 is ANQGSEA in the germline V gene. The CDR3 totals 14 residues. The V segment lost 8 bases and the J segment 8 bases; nucleotides outside the gene matches: 13.

The chain links TRBV9 to TRBJ2-1; 11 nucleotides match TRBD2. Germline V CDR1 and CDR2: SGDLS, YYNGEE. The V and J ends lost 3 bases and 8 bases, in that order; junction bases with no gene match: 7. The CDR3 runs to 15 residues. DNA of the CDR3: TGTGCCAGCAGCGCCGGTAGCGGGAGGGTCTATGAGCAGTTCTTC. As protein: CASSAGSGRVYEQFF.